This T cell receptor (beta chain) comes out of a study of control samples from healthy donors and cancer patients. Some clones are missing from TCRdb's copy, which holds only in-frame ones; the method was immunoSEQ multiplex PCR. The sample lists about 72,000 clones, approximately 92% seen once, with more than 5% in the top ten. V gave up 1 base and J gave up 4 bases; unmatched junction bases: 16. The CDR3 runs to 20 residues. Germline loops: CDR1 MGHRA, CDR2 YSYEKL. This receptor was obtained from a woman aged 60-75 years in good health. The V call is TRBV4-1, the J call TRBJ2-3, with 11 bases aligning to TRBD2. What was sequenced was blood. The CDR3 region has the DNA TGCGCCAGCAGCCAAGTACTAGCGGGAGTTTATCCGTCCCTCCCAGATACGCAGTATTTT. Amino acids: CASSQVLAGVYPSLPDTQYF.